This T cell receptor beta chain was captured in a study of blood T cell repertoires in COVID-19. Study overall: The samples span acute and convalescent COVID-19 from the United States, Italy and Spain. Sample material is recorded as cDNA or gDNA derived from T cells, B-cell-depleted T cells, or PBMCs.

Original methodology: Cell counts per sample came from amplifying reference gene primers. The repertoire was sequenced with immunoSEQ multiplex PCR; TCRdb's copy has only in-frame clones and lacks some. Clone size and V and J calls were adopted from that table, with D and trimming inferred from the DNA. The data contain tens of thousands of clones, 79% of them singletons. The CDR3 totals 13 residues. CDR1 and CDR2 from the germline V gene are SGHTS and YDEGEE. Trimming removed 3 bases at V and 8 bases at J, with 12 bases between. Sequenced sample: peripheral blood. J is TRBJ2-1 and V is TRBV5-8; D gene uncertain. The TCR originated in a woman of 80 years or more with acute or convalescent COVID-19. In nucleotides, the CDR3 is TGTGCCAGCAGCTCGCCCGACTTCTATGAGCAGTTCTTC. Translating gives CASSSPDFYEQFF. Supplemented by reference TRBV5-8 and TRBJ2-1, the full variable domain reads EAGVTQSPTHLIKTRGQQATLRCSPISGHTSVYWYQQALGLGLQFLLWYDEGEERNRGNFPPRFSGRQFPNYSSELNVNALELEDSALYLCASSSPDFYEQFFGPGTRLTVL.